This TCR beta chain is drawn from a study of T-cell memory formation after mild COVID-19. Overall study: TCR clusters mostly belonged to single donors. Notes on the study in general: Day 15 to 85 contracting clones showed balanced CD4/CD8; day 15 to 37 expanders favored CD4+. Certain responding clones were present in pre-infection memory, suggesting participation of cross-reactive memory.

As to this clonotype: Its antigen is currently unknown.

cDNA libraries for TCR alpha and TCR beta, carrying sample barcodes and UMIs, came from 5'RACE with constant-segment primers. A single record per CDR3 protein comes from TCRdb applying MiXCR to the 5' RACE reads. There are about 140,000 distinct CDR3 sequences in the sample; roughly 15% occur only once, and around 14% lies in the top ten. V lost 0 bases, J lost 2 bases, and 9 bases lay in between. In germline, CDR1 is SGHNT, CDR2 YYREEE (reference sequence). The CDR3 extends over 14 amino acids. The sample comprised PBMCs or a T cell subset sorted from them (not recorded which). This TCR came from an adult woman who had mild COVID-19 (a few samples of this study predate the infection). Cell type and time point are not known. The V gene is TRBV5-4, the J gene TRBJ2-7; D is uncertain. The CDR3 loop reads CASSLDALTYEQYF. CDR3 in DNA: TGTGCCAGCAGCTTGGACGCACTTACCTACGAGCAGTACTTC.